This T cell receptor beta chain was obtained from a study of blood T cell repertoires in COVID-19. Study in general: Collection of acute and convalescent COVID-19 samples took place in the United States, Italy and Spain. From T cells, B-cell-depleted T cells, or PBMCs came the material, which was cDNA or gDNA.

Methods used by the authors: Amplification from reference gene primers served as the basis for estimated nucleated cell counts. The data were produced by immunoSEQ multiplex PCR, yet TCRdb's version contains in-frame clones alone and is incomplete. The V and J calls and the clone size are those of that table, but D and trimming were determined from the DNA. The table lists tens of thousands of clones, 83% of them singletons. The CDR3 contains 15 residues. Germline V gives CDR1 LNHDA, CDR2 SQIVND (reference sequence). V dropped 5 bases and J dropped 7; count of bases not matched to a gene: 11. This TCR derives from a man aged 50 to 60 with acute or convalescent COVID-19. The sequenced sample was peripheral blood. The chain uses TRBV19 and TRBJ2-7, with 10 positions matching TRBD2. The CDR3 protein is CASSLPTSGPLEQYF. The CDR3 bases are TGTGCCAGTAGTCTACCGACTAGCGGGCCCTTGGAGCAGTACTTC.